The rows below give T cell receptor beta chains drawn from one sample of a study of graft-versus-host responses after intestinal transplantation. Clones were read by immunoSEQ multiplex PCR, and TCRdb kept only the in-frame ones, dropping some. Seen here are 90,000 to 150,000 clones, roughly 96% observed once, and the top ten hold over 2.5%. These receptors have no identified antigens. The sequences come from unstimulated CD8+ T cells sorted from spleen or lymph node cells, collected before intestinal transplant. The source of these receptors is a human donor who received an intestinal transplant. Both conserved end residues are part of each CDR3. The D gene is left open where the match is weak. Where a row states a size, it is once, few, many or the class of an expanded clone; other rows omit it.

TGCGCCAGCAGTGACAGGCCCGAATATGGCTACACCTTC | CASSDRPEYGYTF | TRBJ1-2 | - | TRBV10-1 | -
TGTGCCAGCAGCCTGGCCGGTATTATTTTGTACGATGAGCAGTTCTTC | CASSLAGIILYDEQFF | TRBJ2-1 | - | TRBV5-6 | -
TGTGCCAGCAGTGTAACGGGACAGCCGAACACTGAAGCTTTCTTT | CASSVTGQPNTEAFF | TRBJ1-1 | - | TRBV28 | TRBD1
TGTGCCAGCAGTTTGGCAATTGGGGGGGAGGGTGAAGCTTTCTTT | CASSLAIGGEGEAFF | TRBJ1-1 | - | TRBV28 | -
TGTGCCAGCAGTTTTGAGGTGGGTAGCGGGAGCTCCTACAATGAGCAGTTCTTC | CASSFEVGSGSSYNEQFF | TRBJ2-1 | - | TRBV28 | TRBD2
TGTGCCAGCAGTTACAGGGGGGGTTCACCCCTCCACTTT | CASSYRGGSPLHF | TRBJ1-6 | - | TRBV6-5 | -
TGTGCCAGCAGTTTATTGGCAGGGGAGACAACCTACGAGCAGTACTTC | CASSLLAGETTYEQYF | TRBJ2-7 | - | TRBV27 | -
TGTGCCAGCAGCCTGGGGACTAGCGGTAAAAGCTCCTACAATGAGCAGTTCTTC | CASSLGTSGKSSYNEQFF | TRBJ2-1 | - | TRBV13 | TRBD2
TGTGCCAGCAGTTCGACTAGCGGTTTCTACTACGAGCAGTACTTC | CASSSTSGFYYEQYF | TRBJ2-7 | - | TRBV27 | TRBD2
TGTGCCAGCAGTGATCGGACAGGGGCGACTTACGAGCAGTACTTC | CASSDRTGATYEQYF | TRBJ2-7 | - | TRBV6-1 | TRBD1
TGTGCCAGCAGCTTCAGGCAGGGAAGGGAGCAGTACTTC | CASSFRQGREQYF | TRBJ2-7 | - | TRBV7-3 | -
TGTGCCAGCAGCTTAGGGACAGGCAATCAGCCCCAGCATTTT | CASSLGTGNQPQHF | TRBJ1-5 | - | TRBV7-9 | -
TGCGCCAGCAGCCAACTATGGGACTTCTCCTACAATGAGCAGTTCTTC | CASSQLWDFSYNEQFF | TRBJ2-1 | - | TRBV4-1 | -
TGTGCCAGCAGCGTAGGGGACAGCCCATACATAAGTGAAGCTTTCTTT | CASSVGDSPYISEAFF | TRBJ1-1 | once | TRBV9 | TRBD1
TGTGCCAGTATGGTACGATCGGGGAACACTGAAGCTTTCTTT | CASMVRSGNTEAFF | TRBJ1-1 | - | TRBV19 | -
TGTGCCAGCAGCTCCTCTAGCGGGAGTCTCGAGCAGTACTTC | CASSSSSGSLEQYF | TRBJ2-7 | - | TRBV11-3 | TRBD2
TGTGCCAGCAGCTTGGGGCCTCTGAACACTGAAGCTTTCTTT | CASSLGPLNTEAFF | TRBJ1-1 | - | TRBV7-6 | -
TGCGCCAGCAGCCAAGTTCGGACACTCAATGAGCAGTTCTTC | CASSQVRTLNEQFF | TRBJ2-1 | - | TRBV4-1 | -
TGTGCCAGCAGTTTAGTTTCTAGCTCCTACGAGCAGTACTTC | CASSLVSSSYEQYF | TRBJ2-7 | - | TRBV27 | -
TGTGCCAGTAGTTTCTATGGCGGTCCGAATCAGCCCCAGCATTTT | CASSFYGGPNQPQHF | TRBJ1-5 | once | TRBV19 | -
TGCGCCAGCAGTGAGTCAGACAGGGCAATCTCCTACGAGCAGTACTTC | CASSESDRAISYEQYF | TRBJ2-7 | once | TRBV10-1 | TRBD1
TGTGCCAGCTCACTCTTTCCGGGTTCCCCAAGCGGGAGCTCCTACAATGAGCAGTTCTTC | CASSLFPGSPSGSSYNEQFF | TRBJ2-1 | - | TRBV18 | TRBD2
TGTGCCAGCAGCGCGACAGGGGGGAACTATGGCTACACCTTC | CASSATGGNYGYTF | TRBJ1-2 | - | TRBV28 | TRBD1
TGTGCCAGCAGTTTAAACGAGCAGTACTTC | CASSLNEQYF | TRBJ2-7 | - | TRBV28 | -
TGTGCCATCAGTGAGTCGGAGGGGAGGAGGGACACTGAAGCTTTCTTT | CAISESEGRRDTEAFF | TRBJ1-1 | - | TRBV10-3 | -
TGTGCCAGCAGCTTGTCAAGCTCCTACGAGCAGTACTTC | CASSLSSSYEQYF | TRBJ2-7 | - | TRBV11-2 | -
TGCGCCAGCAGCTTTCGTGGAGGGTACAGCGGGATGTCCTACAATGAGCAGTTCTTC | CASSFRGGYSGMSYNEQFF | TRBJ2-1 | once | TRBV5-1 | TRBD2
TGTGCCAGCAGCTCTGCTCTCAGGGTGAGAACCTACAATGAGCAGTTCTTC | CASSSALRVRTYNEQFF | TRBJ2-1 | - | TRBV7-2 | -
TGTGCCATCAGTGAGCCAGGGCCGAACACTGAAGCTTTCTTT | CAISEPGPNTEAFF | TRBJ1-1 | - | TRBV10-3 | -
TGTGCCAGCAGCTTAGCTCTAGCGGGCTACGAGCAGTACTTC | CASSLALAGYEQYF | TRBJ2-7 | - | TRBV7-2 | TRBD2
TGTGCCAGCAGTTTATCCGGGAACGCCTACGAGCAGTACTTC | CASSLSGNAYEQYF | TRBJ2-7 | - | TRBV27 | -
TGTGCCAGCGGCTGGGGGAGCCGGCAGTTCTTC | CASGWGSRQFF | TRBJ2-1 | - | TRBV25-1 | -
TGTGCCAGCAGCGGTTACCAGACAGGGGACGCAGATACGCAGTATTTT | CASSGYQTGDADTQYF | TRBJ2-3 | - | TRBV7-9 | TRBD1
TGTGCCAGTAGTACGGGACTAGCGGGATGGAATGAGCAGTTCTTC | CASSTGLAGWNEQFF | TRBJ2-1 | - | TRBV19 | TRBD2
TGCGCCAGCAGCGGGGGACAGAACACCGGGGAGCTGTTTTTT | CASSGGQNTGELFF | TRBJ2-2 | - | TRBV5-1 | -
TGTGCCAGCAGCGAGGACAAGACCCAAGAGACCCAGTACTTC | CASSEDKTQETQYF | TRBJ2-5 | once | TRBV7-9 | -
TGCGCCAGCAGCCAAGATCAGCGGGAGAGCTCCTACAATGAGCAGTTCTTC | CASSQDQRESSYNEQFF | TRBJ2-1 | - | TRBV4-1 | TRBD2
TGTGCCAGCAGTTTAGTAGGGAGCGGGGAGCTGTTTTTT | CASSLVGSGELFF | TRBJ2-2 | - | TRBV28 | -
TGTGCCAGCAGCCCGAGTGGCAATGAGCAGTTCTTC | CASSPSGNEQFF | TRBJ2-1 | once | TRBV9 | -
TGTGCCAGCAGCGGCGGGAACGGTCTAAACTATGGCTACACCTTC | CASSGGNGLNYGYTF | TRBJ1-2 | once | TRBV9 | -
TGTGCCAGCAGCGGGGATTGGCTTCTCAATGAGCAGTTCTTC | CASSGDWLLNEQFF | TRBJ2-1 | - | TRBV7-2 | -
TGTGCCAGCAGAACTAGCGGATCCTACGAGCAGTACTTC | CASRTSGSYEQYF | TRBJ2-7 | - | TRBV27 | TRBD2
TGTGCCAGCAGCCGGGGAGCGGGAGCTTACGAGCAGTACTTC | CASSRGAGAYEQYF | TRBJ2-7 | - | TRBV5-4 | TRBD2
TGTGCCAGCAGCCCGGGAACTTGGGGTAATGAAAAACTGTTTTTT | CASSPGTWGNEKLFF | TRBJ1-4 | - | TRBV7-2 | -
TGTGCCAGCAGCTTGGAAGGGGGAGGCTACACCTTC | CASSLEGGGYTF | TRBJ1-2 | - | TRBV5-5 | -
TGTGCCAGCAGTTTGTTCTCCGGGACTCAGTCCTACAATGAGCAGTTCTTC | CASSLFSGTQSYNEQFF | TRBJ2-1 | once | TRBV27 | -